This T cell receptor (beta chain) stems from a study of early T cells in non-severe SARS-CoV-2 infection. Study-level information: Unsorted whole blood bulk RNA was sequenced, with unpaired chains.

Trimming cost V 6 bases and J 0 bases, with 14 bases left between them. The CDR3 runs to 14 residues. CDR1 is DFQATT and CDR2 is SNEGSKA in the germline V gene (reference sequence). This clonotype was counted between two and nine times. Attachment of unique molecular identifiers was made to individual cDNA molecules. From the 5' RACE reads, TCRdb called clonotypes with MiXCR, one entry per CDR3 protein. Of approximately 110,000 distinct CDR3 sequences detected, about 16% appear once; the ten largest clones hold just over 20%. The J gene is TRBJ1-2, the V gene TRBV20-1; no firm D call. The receptor was isolated from an adult who was a healthcare worker with PCR-confirmed SARS-CoV-2 infection or an uninfected control (not recorded which). The source material was whole blood. The CDR3 sequence is CSAQSGVANYGYTF. The CDR3, as DNA: TGCAGTGCCCAAAGTGGTGTCGCTAACTATGGCTACACCTTC.